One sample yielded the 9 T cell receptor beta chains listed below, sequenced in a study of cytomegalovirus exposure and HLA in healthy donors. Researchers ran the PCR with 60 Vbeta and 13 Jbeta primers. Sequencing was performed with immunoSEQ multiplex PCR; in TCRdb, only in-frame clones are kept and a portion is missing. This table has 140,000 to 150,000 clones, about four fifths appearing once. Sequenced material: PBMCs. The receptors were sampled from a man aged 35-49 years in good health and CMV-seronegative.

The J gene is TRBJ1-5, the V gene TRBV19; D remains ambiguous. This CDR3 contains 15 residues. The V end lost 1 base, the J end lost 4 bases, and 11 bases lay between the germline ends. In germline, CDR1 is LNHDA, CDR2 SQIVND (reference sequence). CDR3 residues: CASSIVSRGNQPQHF. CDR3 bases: TGTGCCAGTAGTATAGTATCACGGGGAAATCAGCCCCAGCATTTT.

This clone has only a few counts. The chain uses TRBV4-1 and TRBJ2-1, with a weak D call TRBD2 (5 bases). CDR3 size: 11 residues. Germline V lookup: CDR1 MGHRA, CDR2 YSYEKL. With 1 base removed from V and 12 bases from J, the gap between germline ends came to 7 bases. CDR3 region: CASSQGEGQFF. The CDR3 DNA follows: TGCGCCAGCAGCCAAGGCGAGGGGCAGTTCTTC.

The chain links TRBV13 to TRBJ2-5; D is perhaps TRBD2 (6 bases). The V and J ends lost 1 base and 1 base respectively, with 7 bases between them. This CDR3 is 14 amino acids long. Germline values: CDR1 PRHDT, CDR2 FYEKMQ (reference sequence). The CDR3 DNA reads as TGTGCCAGCAGCTTAGCGGGGGTCCAAGAGACCCAGTACTTC. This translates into CASSLAGVQETQYF.

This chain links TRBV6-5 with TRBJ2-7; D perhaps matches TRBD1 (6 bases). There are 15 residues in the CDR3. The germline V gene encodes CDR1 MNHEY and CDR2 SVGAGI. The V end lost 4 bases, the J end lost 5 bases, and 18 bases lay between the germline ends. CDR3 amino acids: CASSSHRQGTNEQYF. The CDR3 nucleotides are TGTGCCAGCAGTTCACATCGGCAGGGGACGAACGAGCAGTACTTC.

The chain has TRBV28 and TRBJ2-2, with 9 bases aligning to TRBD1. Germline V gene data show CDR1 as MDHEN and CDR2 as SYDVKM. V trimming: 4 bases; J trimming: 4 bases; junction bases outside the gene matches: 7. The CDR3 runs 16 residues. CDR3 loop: CASSSPGQGPTGELFF. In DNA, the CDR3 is TGTGCCAGCAGTTCTCCGGGACAGGGCCCCACCGGGGAGCTGTTTTTT.

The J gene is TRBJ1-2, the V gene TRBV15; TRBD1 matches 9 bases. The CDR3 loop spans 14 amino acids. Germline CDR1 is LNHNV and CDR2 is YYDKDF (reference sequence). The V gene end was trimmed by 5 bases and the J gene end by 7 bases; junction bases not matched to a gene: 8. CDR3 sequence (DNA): TGTGCCACCAGCCCTTACAGGGGGCCCTCTGGCTACACCTTC. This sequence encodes CATSPYRGPSGYTF.

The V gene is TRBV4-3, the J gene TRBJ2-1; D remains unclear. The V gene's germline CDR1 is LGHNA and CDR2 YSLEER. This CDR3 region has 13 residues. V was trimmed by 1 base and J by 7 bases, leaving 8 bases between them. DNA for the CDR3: TGCGCCAGCAGCCAAGGTCTATCTAATGAGCAGTTCTTC. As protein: CASSQGLSNEQFF.

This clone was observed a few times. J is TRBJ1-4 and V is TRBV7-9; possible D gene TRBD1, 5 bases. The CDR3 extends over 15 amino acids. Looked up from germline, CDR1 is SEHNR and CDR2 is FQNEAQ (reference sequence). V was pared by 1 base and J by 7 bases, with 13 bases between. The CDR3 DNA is TGTGCCAGCAGCTTAGGGCAGGGCCCTCCTGAAAAACTGTTTTTT. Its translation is CASSLGQGPPEKLFF.

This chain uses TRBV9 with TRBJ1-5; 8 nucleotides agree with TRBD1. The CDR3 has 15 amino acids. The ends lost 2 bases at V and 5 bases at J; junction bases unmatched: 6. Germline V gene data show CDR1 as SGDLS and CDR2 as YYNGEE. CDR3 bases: TGTGCCAGCAGCGTGGATTTCAGGGGGCATCAGCCCCAGCATTTT. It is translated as CASSVDFRGHQPQHF.